What follows are 27 T cell receptor beta chains derived from one specimen sequenced in a study of T cells in Graves' hyperthyroidism and ophthalmopathy. Regions amplified from RNA transcripts were the TCR beta CDR3 regions. Initially, a first-round RT-PCR of the TCR CDR3 employed the HTBI primer set. TCRdb fed the multiplex PCR reads into MiXCR, producing one record per CDR3 protein. The sample includes about 500,000 distinct CDR3 sequences, around 16% of them seen just once. Sequenced material: blood. The receptors come from a woman in her twenties or thirties with Graves' ophthalmopathy.

At least ten counts were recorded for this clonotype. The CDR3 DNA follows: TGTGCCAGCAGCTTTACAGAGAATCAAGAGACCCAGTACTTC. It translates to CASSFTENQETQYF. This rearrangement joins TRBV11-1 to TRBJ2-5; D unclear. CDR1 is SGHAT, CDR2 FQDESV, per germline (reference sequence). V dropped 3 bases and J dropped 2 bases, with 10 bases sitting between them. The CDR3 loop spans 14 amino acids.

This clonotype was found a few times. The V gene is TRBV28, the J gene TRBJ1-1; D gene unclear. The V gene lost 2 bases and the J gene lost 7 bases, with 8 bases spanning the gap. Germline V gives CDR1 MDHEN, CDR2 SYDVKM. The CDR3 contains 12 residues. As DNA, the CDR3 is TGTGCCAGCAGTTTAAATTTGAATGAAGCTTTCTTT. Protein product: CASSLNLNEAFF.

The chain combines TRBV6-5 with TRBJ1-2; tentative D call: TRBD1 (5 bases). V was pared by 6 bases and J by 8 bases, with 16 bases between. The CDR3 sequence is 13 residues long. Germline assignment: CDR1 MNHEY and CDR2 SVGAGI. The CDR3 DNA is TGTGCCAGCAGATGGGGACCCCTGGGGGGCTACACCTTC. The encoded protein is CASRWGPLGGYTF.

The chain combines TRBV7-2 with TRBJ1-6; D is undetermined. CDR1 SGHTA and CDR2 FQGNSA come from the germline V gene. Between the trimmed V and J ends, which lost 5 bases and 10 bases, there was a span of 15 bases. The CDR3 has 14 residues. The CDR3 loop is CASSPQGFQSPLHF. CDR3 bases: TGTGCCAGCAGCCCGCAAGGATTCCAGTCACCCCTCCACTTT.

There are many counts of this clonotype. J is TRBJ2-5 and V is TRBV28, with TRBD2 as a possible D gene (5 bases). The CDR3 totals 13 residues. Germline CDR1 and CDR2: MDHEN and SYDVKM. V was clipped by 3 bases and J by 6 bases, with 11 bases between them. The CDR3 protein is CASSFRGLQTQYF. The CDR3 coding sequence is TGTGCCAGCAGTTTCCGGGGTTTGCAGACCCAGTACTTC.

The V call is TRBV20-1, the J call TRBJ2-7; 8 bases agree with TRBD2. Germline CDR1 DFQATT, CDR2 SNEGSKA (reference sequence). The length of the CDR3 is 14 residues. The junction had 10 bases not matched to a gene; V was cut back by 5 bases and J by 4 bases. CDR3 bases: TGCAGTGCTTTATCAGCTAGCGGGCTGTACGAGCAGTACTTC. Translated: CSALSASGLYEQYF.

The V and J genes are TRBV30 and TRBJ2-3, with D possibly TRBD2 on 5 matching bases. The germline V gene encodes CDR1 GTSNPN and CDR2 SVGIG (reference sequence). Trimming took off 0 bases at V and 3 bases at J, with 13 bases between the two ends. There are 15 residues in the CDR3. The CDR3: CAWSVGLPGTDTQYF. CDR3 nucleotide sequence: TGTGCCTGGAGTGTAGGACTGCCGGGAACAGATACGCAGTATTTT.

There are a few counts of this clonotype. One junction end does not reproduce the germline sequence, and a read error may be involved. CDR3 bases: TGTGCCAGCAGAGAAGACACTGAAGCTTTCTTT. The encoded protein is CASREDTEAFF. The gene calls are TRBV6-1 and TRBJ1-1; D is uncertain. Germline CDR1 is MNHNS and CDR2 is SASEGT. The CDR3 is 11 amino acids.

This clonotype has ten or more counts. V is TRBV2 and J is TRBJ2-5; 8 bases map to TRBD1. The CDR3 length is 14 residues. Losses at the gene ends were 5 bases for V and 3 bases for J; bases not matched to a gene: 5. Germline V gene data show CDR1 as SNHLY and CDR2 as FYNNEI. Here the CDR3 DNA reads TGTGCCAGCAGTCGGGACAGGTTAGAAGAGACCCAGTACTTC. Translation: CASSRDRLEETQYF.

J is TRBJ2-7 and V is TRBV10-3, with D perhaps TRBD2 (6 bases). Germline CDR1 is ENHRY and CDR2 is SYGVKD. This CDR3 is built from 18 residues. With 0 bases removed from V and 5 bases from J, the gap between germline ends came to 23 bases. For the CDR3, the DNA is TGTGCCATCAGTGAGTCGATTAAATCGACGGGAGCCCGCAACGAGCAGTACTTC. Its protein product is CAISESIKSTGARNEQYF.

A single count supports this clonotype. With a much larger clone just one base away, this may be a read error. The chain uses TRBV28 and TRBJ2-7; D gene ambiguous. The V and J ends lost 2 bases and 2 bases respectively, with 10 bases between them. Germline CDR1 is MDHEN and CDR2 is SYDVKM. The CDR3 has 14 residues. This chain's CDR3 is CASSLTCEPYEQYF. In DNA form, the CDR3 reads TGTGCCAGCAGTTTAACGTGTGAACCCTACGAGCAGTACTTC.

The J gene is TRBJ2-5, the V gene TRBV27; possible D gene TRBD1, 7 bases. Germline V lookup: CDR1 MNHEY, CDR2 SMNVEV (reference sequence). Trimming cost V 6 bases and J 7 bases, with 18 bases left between them. The CDR3 has 14 amino acids. The CDR3 protein is CASSPSGGSGTQYF. CDR3 coding DNA: TGTGCCAGCAGCCCATCAGGGGGGTCGGGGACCCAGTACTTC.

This clonotype was counted a few times. The chain is built from TRBV29-1 and TRBJ2-7; tentatively, D is TRBD1 (5 bases). The CDR3 covers 14 residues. CDR1 and CDR2 from the germline V gene are SQVTM and ANQGSEA. The V and J ends lost 1 base and 0 bases respectively, with 10 bases between them. The CDR3 reads CSVEGGGSSYEQYF. The CDR3 DNA sequence: TGCAGCGTTGAAGGGGGCGGAAGCTCCTACGAGCAGTACTTC.

This chain connects TRBV7-8 to TRBJ2-4; 12 nucleotides agree with TRBD2. Losses at the gene ends were 5 bases for V and 0 bases for J; bases not matched to a gene: 8. There are 18 residues in the CDR3. CDR1 and CDR2 from the germline V gene are SGHVS and FQNEAQ. The CDR3 spells CASSKLAGGILAKNIQYF. CDR3 nucleotide sequence: TGTGCCAGCAGCAAACTAGCGGGAGGCATCCTAGCCAAAAACATTCAGTACTTC.

This clonotype was seen a few times. J is TRBJ2-1 and V is TRBV20-1; possibly TRBD1 or TRBD2 for D (5 bases each). The V and J ends lost 3 bases and 3 bases respectively, with 18 bases between them. This CDR3 comprises 16 residues. CDR1 and CDR2 (germline): DFQATT, SNEGSKA (reference sequence). The chain's CDR3 is CSARDPRGGLYNEQFF. CDR3 coding DNA: TGCAGTGCTAGGGACCCCCGGGGCGGACTCTACAATGAGCAGTTCTTC.

This clonotype was counted many times. V usage is TRBV3-1 and J usage is TRBJ1-1; possibly TRBD1 for D (5 bases). The CDR3 covers 16 residues. V lost 5 bases, J lost 6 bases, and 22 bases lay in between. CDR1 and CDR2 (germline): LGHDT, YNNKEL (reference sequence). The CDR3 sequence: CASSAPGAGKLAEAFF. The CDR3 DNA reads TGTGCCAGCAGCGCCCCAGGAGCAGGGAAGTTGGCTGAAGCTTTCTTT.

This chain connects TRBV7-2 to TRBJ2-3; D remains ambiguous. CDR1 is SGHTA, CDR2 FQGNSA, per germline. V lost 6 bases, J lost 8 bases, and 12 bases lay in between. The CDR3 contains 12 residues. DNA of the CDR3: TGTGCCAGCAGTGAGCTTACGGGTACGCAGTATTTT. Translated, it gives CASSELTGTQYF.

The sample holds a few counts of this clonotype. The V gene is TRBV6-1, the J gene TRBJ2-6; the D is unclear. Trimming shortened V by 8 bases and J by 0 bases, and 5 bases separated the two germline ends. CDR3 size: 13 residues. CDR1 is MNHNS, CDR2 SASEGT, per germline. The CDR3 loop reads CASGVSGANVLTF. CDR3 sequence (DNA): TGTGCCAGCGGCGTCTCTGGGGCCAACGTCCTGACTTTC.

Notes on this clonotype: A much larger clone lies one base from this, so it may be a read error. The V gene is TRBV11-2, the J gene TRBJ2-7; possibly TRBD2 for D (5 bases). CDR1 and CDR2 from the germline V gene are SGHAT and FQNNGV. This CDR3 is 16 amino acids long. DNA of the CDR3: TGTGCCGGCAGCTCATTGGGGAGACGGACCCACTACGAGCAGTACTTC. Protein product: CAGSSLGRRTHYEQYF.

In regard to this clonotype: A much more abundant neighbour one base away suggests this may be a read error. The V gene is TRBV5-1, the J gene TRBJ2-7; D is perhaps TRBD1 (6 bases). There are 12 residues in the CDR3. Between the trimmed V and J ends, which lost 9 bases and 0 bases, there was a span of 10 bases. The V gene's germline CDR1 is SGHRS and CDR2 YFSETQ. The CDR3 region is CANRGGSYEQYF. The DNA for the CDR3 is TGCGCCAACAGAGGGGGCTCCTACGAGCAGTACTTC.

In its sample, this clonotype was seen many times. The CDR3 region has the DNA TGTGCCAGCAGCTTAGATGGGCTGCAGGAGCAGTTCTTC. Amino acids: CASSLDGLQEQFF. This rearrangement joins TRBV11-3 to TRBJ2-1, with D uncertain. From germline, CDR1 is SGHNT and CDR2 YENEEA. The CDR3 runs to 13 residues. The V end lost 0 bases, the J end lost 10 bases, and 10 bases lay between the germline ends.

This clonotype was counted only a few times. The chain links TRBV20-1 to TRBJ1-5, with D tentatively TRBD1 (5 bases). CDR3 length equals 16 residues. Trimming took off 5 bases at V and 5 bases at J, with 22 bases between the two ends. The V gene's germline CDR1 is DFQATT and CDR2 SNEGSKA (reference sequence). The CDR3 bases are TGCAGTGCTCCTACTTTCCGGGGCCCGCAGGATCAGCCCCAGCATTTT. It translates to CSAPTFRGPQDQPQHF.

This clonotype appeared many times. V usage is TRBV20-1 and J usage is TRBJ2-1; D is perhaps TRBD1 or TRBD2 (6 bases each). Trimming took 7 bases from V and 2 from J, leaving 15 bases between them. The CDR3 has 14 residues. The germline CDR1 and CDR2 sequences are DFQATT and SNEGSKA (reference sequence). CDR3 region: CSVTPGATYNEQFF. The DNA for the CDR3 is TGCAGTGTTACTCCGGGGGCTACCTACAATGAGCAGTTCTTC.

This clonotype occurred many times. The chain carries TRBV7-9 and TRBJ2-3, with D uncertain. The length of the CDR3 is 16 residues. The V end was cut by 1 base, the J end by 4 bases, with 15 bases between. Germline values: CDR1 SEHNR, CDR2 FQNEAQ (reference sequence). CDR3 sequence (DNA): TGTGCCAGCAGCTTAGGGCAGGTCCTGATGGCAGATACGCAGTATTTT. Residues: CASSLGQVLMADTQYF.

In this sample, this clonotype turned up a few times. CDR3 sequence reads: CASSRRALSDSPLHF. CDR3 coding DNA: TGTGCCAGCAGCCGCAGGGCTTTAAGCGATTCACCCCTCCACTTT. The chain joins TRBV3-1 to TRBJ1-6; a weak D match, TRBD1 (5 bases). CDR1 LGHDT and CDR2 YNNKEL come from the germline V gene (reference sequence). The CDR3 sequence is 15 residues long. V was trimmed by 4 bases and J by 8 bases, leaving 15 bases between them.

Many counts were recorded for this clonotype. This rearrangement joins TRBV28 to TRBJ1-6; D remains unclear. The CDR3 is made up of 16 amino acids. Deletions cut 1 base from V and 4 bases from J, with 11 bases between. The germline V gene encodes CDR1 MDHEN and CDR2 SYDVKM. CDR3 sequence (DNA): TGTGCCAGCAGTTTATCGGCTCTCGGGTATAATTCACCCCTCCACTTT. It yields the protein CASSLSALGYNSPLHF. The whole variable domain, remainder taken from reference TRBV28 and TRBJ1-6, is DVKVTQSSRYLVKRTGEKVFLECVQDMDHENMFWYRQDPGLGLRLIYFSYDVKMKEKGDIPEGYSVSREKKERFSLILESASTNQTSMYLCASSLSALGYNSPLHFGNGTRLTVT.

The V call is TRBV5-4, the J call TRBJ2-7, with D unclear. V lost 2 bases and J 1 base, leaving 19 bases between the germline ends. The germline gives CDR1 SGHNT, CDR2 YYREEE (reference sequence). This CDR3 spans 17 amino acids. The CDR3 protein is CASSFAPFGIGSYEQYF. The DNA for the CDR3 is TGTGCCAGCAGCTTCGCCCCATTTGGGATTGGGTCCTACGAGCAGTACTTC. Looking up the rest from reference TRBV5-4 and TRBJ2-7 gives the full variable domain: ETGVTQSPTHLIKTRGQQVTLRCSSQSGHNTVSWYQQALGQGPQFIFQYYREEENGRGNFPPRFSGLQFPNYSSELNVNALELDDSALYLCASSFAPFGIGSYEQYFGPGTRLTVT.